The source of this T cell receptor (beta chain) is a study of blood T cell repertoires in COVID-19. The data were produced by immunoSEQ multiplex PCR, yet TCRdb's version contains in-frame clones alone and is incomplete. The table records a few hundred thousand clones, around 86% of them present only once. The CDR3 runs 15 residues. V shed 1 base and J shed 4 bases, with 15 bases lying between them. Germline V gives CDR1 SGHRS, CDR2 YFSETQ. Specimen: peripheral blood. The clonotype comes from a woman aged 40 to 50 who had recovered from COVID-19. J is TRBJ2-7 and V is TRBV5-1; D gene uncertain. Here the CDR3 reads CASSLNVLGGYEQYF. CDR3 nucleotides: TGCGCCAGCAGCTTGAATGTCCTAGGTGGGTACGAGCAGTACTTC. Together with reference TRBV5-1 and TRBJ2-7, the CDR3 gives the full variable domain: KAGVTQTPRYLIKTRGQQVTLSCSPISGHRSVSWYQQTPGQGLQFLFEYFSETQRNKGNFPGRFSGRQFSNSRSEMNVSTLELGDSALYLCASSLNVLGGYEQYFGPGTRLTVT.